This T cell receptor beta chain was documented in a study of Ad26.COV2.S vaccination and SARS-CoV-2 variants. Study information: Once, or twice with 56 days between doses, Ad26.COV2.S was given intramuscularly. General study results and limits: Comparability of non-spike TCR breadth was observed across vaccine and placebo recipients. Analyses of TCR breadth and depth may have underestimated total T cell responses.

The assay was immunoSEQ multiplex PCR, and TCRdb's table has in-frame clones only and misses some. The table lists approximately 420,000 clones, 88% of them singletons. Germline trimming cut 8 bases from V and 6 bases from J; bases unmatched to any gene: 8. CDR1 is MNHEY and CDR2 is SMNVEV in the germline V gene (reference sequence). This CDR3 is 15 amino acids long. In the case of this clone: The antigen is not known.

Treatment meaning: roughly 20 received Ad26.COV2.S at low or high dose, single or two shots; 5 received placebo; per-sample allocation not given. Collection of samples fell on day 63 after the first vaccine or placebo injection. Immunization relied on an Ad26 vector, which expressed Wuhan-strain SARS-CoV-2 spike. The receptor's source is a person aged 18-60 years who received the Ad26.COV2.S COVID-19 vaccine or a placebo. This sample comprised peripheral blood, obtained in a trial of Ad26.COV2.S vaccine versus placebo. This sequence joins TRBV27 and TRBJ1-6; 9 bases line up with TRBD1. The CDR3 nucleotides read TGTGCCAGCCAGGGGCGGGACAGGGCTAATTCACCCCTCCACTTT. Encoded protein: CASQGRDRANSPLHF.